Listed below are T cell receptor beta chains from one sample, sequenced in a study of shared T cell receptors in the human thymus. Only in-frame clones appear in the TCRdb table, and some are missing; sequencing was by immunoSEQ multiplex PCR. The table lists roughly 410,000 clones, 95% of them singletons. The material sequenced was thymocytes. These receptors all stem from a human donor. The conserved cysteine and the conserved F or W are not part of the CDR3 here. Each record gives: CDR3 protein, V gene, J gene.

AISGSLGSDTIY	TRBV10-3	TRBJ1-3
ASRPRNTEAF	TRBV6-1	TRBJ1-1
SVEGGGFNYGYT	TRBV29-1	TRBJ1-2
ASGLVLWGRDHNEQF	TRBV12-5	TRBJ2-1
ATSREAGSTEAF	TRBV15	TRBJ1-1
ASRKTSHPKSSYEQY	TRBV19	TRBJ2-7
ASSFDGQGPDTQY	TRBV28	TRBJ2-3
ASSPYEERRRNQVETQY	TRBV28	TRBJ2-5
SVEDPMARWPDTQY	TRBV29-1	TRBJ2-3
ASSSYGNTEAF	TRBV6-6	TRBJ1-1
ASSEGGGVYEQY	TRBV2	TRBJ2-7
ASSPRWELF	TRBV11-2	TRBJ2-2
ASSLAGGYEQY	TRBV7-9	NA
ASSTPRGGPRSTDTQY	TRBV19	TRBJ2-3
ASRTGAGGSHEQY	TRBV10-2	TRBJ2-7
ASSDSQAEKLF	TRBV6-4	TRBJ1-4
ASSESEGTLSSGNTIY	TRBV10-1	TRBJ1-3
ASSPDGPGYGYT	TRBV6-4	TRBJ1-2
ASSLNVAGVDSSTDTQY	TRBV2	TRBJ2-3
ASSLVVSSPYNEQF	TRBV7-9	TRBJ2-1
ASSQNLGSGNTIY	TRBV14	TRBJ1-3
SEQRDGYT	TRBV29-1	TRBJ1-2
ASSLGAGNTIY	TRBV28	TRBJ1-3
ASSQQGRDEKLF	TRBV4-1	TRBJ1-4
ASRSGSATYEQY	TRBV14	TRBJ2-7
ASSLTRGNQPQH	TRBV19	TRBJ1-5
ASSTIFGGADTQY	TRBV27	TRBJ2-3
AWSFRDRFRFYEQY	TRBV30	TRBJ2-7
ASSGGDHIPYGYT	TRBV5-4	TRBJ1-2
AWSRRHSYYEQY	TRBV30	TRBJ2-7
ASSDASGRHRGQF	TRBV25-1	TRBJ2-1
ARELRDRSVKSSYNEQF	TRBV2	TRBJ2-1
ASSFRYRLNSYEQY	TRBV5-4	TRBJ2-7
ASSFYTDTQY	TRBV28	TRBJ2-3
AISEDTEAF	TRBV10-3	TRBJ1-1
ASRSGGAQSKNIQY	TRBV28	TRBJ2-4
ASTVGVRGRTETQY	TRBV28	TRBJ2-5
ASSEGRGGNGNTIY	TRBV6-1	TRBJ1-3
ATSRASDSYGYT	TRBV15	TRBJ1-2
ASSADTTSEGMF	TRBV5-6	TRBJ1-4
ASSRYPGQLSGNTIY	TRBV7-7	TRBJ1-3
ASLPSQGETDTQY	TRBV5-4	TRBJ2-3
ASSERGQGVRATGELF	TRBV10-1	TRBJ2-2
ASSRGATEKLF	TRBV19	TRBJ1-4
ASSYDRGDNEQF	TRBV5-1	TRBJ2-1
ASSIDQGGQPQH	TRBV19	TRBJ1-5
ASSPPPIEPAGANVLT	TRBV27	TRBJ2-6
ASSDSGAKNIQY	TRBV6-4	TRBJ2-4
SVGGRGDAGYT	TRBV29-1	TRBJ1-2
ASSLQGLSGEQY	TRBV27	TRBJ2-7
ASSSTSGTNEQF	TRBV5-1	TRBJ2-1
ALVSEAF	TRBV6-5	TRBJ1-1